These 18 T cell receptor beta chains came from one sample sequenced in a study of radiotherapy plus CTLA-4 blockade in lung cancer. Clones were read by immunoSEQ multiplex PCR, and TCRdb kept only the in-frame ones, dropping some. Of tens of thousands of clones in the sample, roughly 79% are singletons; the top ten hold 4%. The source material was peripheral blood, sampled from a patient treated with radiotherapy plus ipilimumab. The source is a human donor with non-small cell lung cancer who had a partial response to radiotherapy plus ipilimumab. Some clones in this sample may be carry-over from other donors' samples.

The CDR3 reads CASSLTTGSRNEQFF. The CDR3 DNA follows: TGTGCCAGCAGCTTAACAACAGGGTCCAGAAATGAGCAGTTCTTC. The chain carries TRBV7-3 and TRBJ2-1; the D gene is possibly TRBD1 (6 bases). Germline-derived CDR1 and CDR2 are SGHTA and FQGTGA. V lost 0 bases and J lost 7, with 13 bases in between. The CDR3 sequence is 15 residues long.

V and J are TRBV6-1 and TRBJ2-5; no clear D. The CDR3 is made up of 15 amino acids. The V gene lost 3 bases and the J gene lost 3 bases, with 14 bases spanning the gap. Germline values: CDR1 MNHNS, CDR2 SASEGT. The CDR3 nucleotides read TGTGCCAGCAGTGACCGACACGAGAGAGAAGAGACCCAGTACTTC. Translation: CASSDRHEREETQYF.

This clone has just one count. V is TRBV10-2 and J is TRBJ2-7; D is possibly TRBD1 (6 bases). This CDR3 spans 11 amino acids. V lost 4 bases and J 6 bases, leaving 7 bases between the germline ends. CDR1 and CDR2 from the germline V gene are WSHSY and SAAADI. DNA of the CDR3: TGCGCCAGCAGTGTAGGGGGCGAGCAGTACTTC. Its translation is CASSVGGEQYF.

The V and J genes are TRBV28 and TRBJ2-1, with 8 bases fitting TRBD2. Germline loops: CDR1 MDHEN, CDR2 SYDVKM. The CDR3 is 11 residues long. The CDR3 DNA sequence: TGTGCAGCCGGACTAGCCTATGAGCAGTTCTTC. It specifies CAAGLAYEQFF.

J is TRBJ2-5 and V is TRBV7-9, with TRBD2 as a possible D gene (6 bases). This CDR3 is 14 amino acids long. CDR1 and CDR2 from the germline V gene are SEHNR and FQNEAQ (reference sequence). V was cut by 5 bases and J by 2 bases, with 12 bases left in between. The CDR3 loop reads CASSGRGTQETQYF. CDR3 coding DNA: TGTGCCAGCAGCGGACGGGGGACTCAAGAGACCCAGTACTTC.

In its sample, this clone was seen once. The chain combines TRBV6-6 with TRBJ1-1; D is possibly TRBD1 (5 bases). The CDR3 loop spans 13 amino acids. Germline CDR1 is MNHNY and CDR2 is SVGAGI (reference sequence). Trimming took off 7 bases at V and 4 bases at J, with 13 bases between the two ends. CDR3 nucleotide sequence: TGTGCCAGCATTGGAGGGACGGGCACTGAAGCTTTCTTT. Translated: CASIGGTGTEAFF.

The chain links TRBV2 to TRBJ2-3; 8 bases fit TRBD1. Germline lookup yields CDR1 SNHLY and CDR2 FYNNEI. The CDR3 runs 14 residues. V trimming: 4 bases; J trimming: 1 base; junction bases outside the gene matches: 1. The CDR3: CASSVTGGTDTQYF. The CDR3 DNA follows: TGTGCCAGCAGTGTGACAGGGGGCACAGATACGCAGTATTTT.

This chain uses TRBV6-1 with TRBJ1-3; TRBD1 matches at 7 bases. This CDR3 is built from 15 residues. Germline loops: CDR1 MNHNS, CDR2 SASEGT. J was trimmed by 1 base and V by 6 bases; bases with no gene match: 6. CDR3 residues: CASRTTTGSGNTIYF. DNA for the CDR3: TGTGCCAGCAGAACGACGACAGGGTCTGGAAACACCATATATTTT.

Note on this clone: Other nucleotide sequences in the sample specify the same CDR3. This rearrangement joins TRBV7-2 to TRBJ2-7; D possibly corresponds to TRBD2 (5 bases). V shed 1 base and J shed 3 bases, with 10 bases lying between them. The CDR3 totals 14 residues. Germline V gives CDR1 SGHTA, CDR2 FQGNSA. The CDR3 sequence is CASSLGRGSYEQYF. The CDR3 nucleotides are TGTGCCAGCAGCTTAGGAAGAGGGAGCTACGAGCAGTACTTC.

The gene calls are TRBV5-8 and TRBJ2-5; the match to TRBD1 covers 12 bases. The germline CDR1 and CDR2 sequences are SGHTS and YDEGEE. With V trimmed by 4 bases and J by 4 bases, 5 bases remained unmatched. The CDR3 covers 15 residues. CDR3 loop: CASSVGQGAPETQYF. Written as DNA, the CDR3 is TGTGCCAGCAGCGTGGGACAGGGGGCTCCAGAGACCCAGTACTTC.

Only a few counts were recorded for this clone. The chain uses TRBV10-3 and TRBJ1-5; D call uncertain. CDR3 length: 12 amino acids. The V gene's germline CDR1 is ENHRY and CDR2 SYGVKD. Trimming left V 11 bases short and J 5 bases short, with 13 bases between. CDR3 loop: CAVGRVDQPQHF. CDR3 DNA sequence: TGTGCCGTAGGGCGGGTTGATCAGCCCCAGCATTTT.

This chain connects TRBV7-8 to TRBJ1-6; the match to TRBD1 covers 8 bases. The CDR3 covers 17 residues. J gave up 0 bases and V 3 bases, and 4 bases lay outside the gene matches. Germline CDR1 is SGHVS and CDR2 is FQNEAQ. The CDR3 is CASSFQGAASYNSPLHF. The CDR3 nucleotides are TGTGCCAGCAGCTTCCAGGGGGCAGCCTCCTATAATTCACCCCTCCACTTT.

The chain has TRBV7-3 and TRBJ2-1; 10 bases line up with TRBD2. Trimming at V came to 5 bases and at J to 6 bases, leaving 7 bases not matched to a gene. Germline values: CDR1 SGHTA, CDR2 FQGTGA. CDR3 length: 15 amino acids. The CDR3 is CASSPSGGAINEQFF. The CDR3 nucleotides are TGTGCCAGCAGCCCAAGCGGGGGGGCCATCAATGAGCAGTTCTTC.

The rearrangement joins TRBV28 to TRBJ2-7; 7 nucleotides agree with TRBD1. The length of the CDR3 is 15 residues. V shed 5 bases, J shed 3 bases, and the junction held 10 bases outside the gene matches. Per the germline V gene, CDR1 is MDHEN and CDR2 is SYDVKM. Here the CDR3 reads CASSPSYRGRYEQYF. The CDR3 DNA reads as TGTGCCAGCAGTCCCTCTTACAGGGGTCGCTACGAGCAGTACTTC. The full variable domain, with the rest looked up from reference TRBV28 and TRBJ2-7, is DVKVTQSSRYLVKRTGEKVFLECVQDMDHENMFWYRQDPGLGLRLIYFSYDVKMKEKGDIPEGYSVSREKKERFSLILESASTNQTSMYLCASSPSYRGRYEQYFGPGTRLTVT.

The rearrangement uses TRBV6-1 and TRBJ2-1; D might be TRBD2 (5 bases). Germline V gives CDR1 MNHNS, CDR2 SASEGT. Trimming took 7 bases from V and 3 from J, leaving 16 bases between them. The CDR3 has 15 residues. The CDR3 region is CASKVMDSIYNEQFF. DNA of the CDR3: TGTGCCAGCAAAGTTATGGACTCGATCTACAATGAGCAGTTCTTC.

Concerning this clone: The germline gene is not matched at one end of the junction; a read error may be the cause. This chain connects TRBV7-3 to TRBJ2-7, with 8 bases that match TRBD2. Germline V lookup: CDR1 SGHTA, CDR2 FQGTGA. CDR3 length: 14 amino acids. The CDR3 DNA follows: TGTGCCAGCACCCCCCCCTCGGGAGGGGACCTTTGGGACTTC. Its protein is CASTPPSGGDLWDF.

The chain uses TRBV4-3 and TRBJ1-4; 9 bases map to TRBD1. The CDR3 is 19 residues long. J was trimmed by 0 bases and V by 4 bases; bases with no gene match: 12. Germline CDR1 is LGHNA and CDR2 is YSLEER. The DNA of the CDR3 is TGCGCCAGCAGCCCAGCAGCCCTGGGACAGGGTTCAACTAATGAAAAACTGTTTTTT. It specifies CASSPAALGQGSTNEKLFF.

V gene TRBV7-2 combines with J gene TRBJ2-5; 12 bases align to TRBD2. The CDR3 loop spans 15 amino acids. The germline CDR1 and CDR2 sequences are SGHTA and FQGNSA. The V gene end was trimmed by 2 bases and the J gene end by 6 bases; junction bases not matched to a gene: 4. The CDR3 spells CASSLPSGGAKTQYF. CDR3 nucleotides: TGTGCCAGCAGCTTACCTAGCGGGGGGGCCAAGACCCAGTACTTC.